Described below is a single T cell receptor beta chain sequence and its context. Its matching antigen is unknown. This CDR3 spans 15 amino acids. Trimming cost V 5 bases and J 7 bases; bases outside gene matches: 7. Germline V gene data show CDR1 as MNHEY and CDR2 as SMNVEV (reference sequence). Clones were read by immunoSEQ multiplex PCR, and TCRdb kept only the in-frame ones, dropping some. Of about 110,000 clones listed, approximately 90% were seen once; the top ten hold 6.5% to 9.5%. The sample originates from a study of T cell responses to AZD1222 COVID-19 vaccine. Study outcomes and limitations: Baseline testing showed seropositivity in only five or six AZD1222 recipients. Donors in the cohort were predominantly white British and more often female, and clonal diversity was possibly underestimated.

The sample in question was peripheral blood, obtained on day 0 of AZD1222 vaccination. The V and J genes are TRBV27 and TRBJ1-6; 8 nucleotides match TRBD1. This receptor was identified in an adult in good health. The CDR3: CASSMGTGGNSPLHF. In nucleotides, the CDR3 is TGTGCCAGCAGTATGGGAACAGGGGGAAATTCACCCCTCCACTTT.